This entry features one T cell receptor beta chain sequence. According to the study, TCR beta libraries were built with iRepertoire HTBI primers and CDR3-region Arm-PCR. MiXCR was run by TCRdb on the multiplex PCR reads, yielding one entry per CDR3 protein. This repertoire shows roughly 500,000 distinct CDR3 sequences, about 14% found once; its top ten account for roughly 18%. These data belong to a study of regulatory T cells in long-lasting Graves disease. Turning to the study itself: Those Graves' patients who were newly diagnosed had been on antithyroid drugs under 3 months.

Time point given: newly diagnosed GD, antithyroid drugs for less than 3 months. PBMCs provided the RNA from which the TCR library was made. This CDR3 has 14 amino acids. Germline lookup yields CDR1 SGHAT and CDR2 FQNNGV. The sample also formed part of further work on T cells in Graves' hyperthyroidism and ophthalmopathy. That source adds: In the first-round RT-PCR of the TCR CDR3, the HTBI primer set was used. In the analysis, a 13 V-J model separated ophthalmopathy from stable hyperthyroidism.

Source: peripheral blood mononuclear cells (PBMCs), taken at new diagnosis, from a patient treated with antithyroid drugs. This receptor was identified in a woman aged 45-59 years with Graves disease. J is TRBJ2-3 and V is TRBV11-2; 7 bases agree with TRBD2. Near its end, the DNA agrees better with TRBJ2-7, so the J call may be wrong. The CDR3 region is CASSLDQASGEQYF. The CDR3 DNA is TGTGCCAGCAGCTTAGATCAGGCTAGCGGTGAGCAGTACTTC.